The TCR beta chain described here comes from a study of regulatory T cells in long-lasting Graves disease. Study-wide context: Patients newly diagnosed with Graves' had been on antithyroid drugs for under 3 months.

Specified time point: newly diagnosed GD, antithyroid drugs for less than 3 months. PBMCs provided the RNA from which the TCR library was made. Combining iRepertoire HTBI primers with Arm-PCR of CDR3 regions, the authors built TCR beta libraries. TCRdb reprocessed the multiplex PCR reads via MiXCR and lists one record per CDR3 protein. The sample has approximately 400,000 distinct CDR3 sequences; 15% are singletons. These same records also appear under a second study, on T cells in Graves' hyperthyroidism and ophthalmopathy.

The material was peripheral blood mononuclear cells (PBMCs), obtained at new diagnosis, from a patient treated with antithyroid drugs. This clonotype was obtained from a woman under 40 with Graves disease.

The CDR3 is CASSLAGNSGNTIYF. The DNA for the CDR3 is TGTGCCAGCAGTTTGGCAGGAAACTCTGGAAACACCATATATTTT. This sequence joins TRBV12-3 or TRBV12-4 and TRBJ1-3; D is ambiguous. This CDR3 region has 15 residues. The germline V and J ends were trimmed by 3 bases and 0 bases, with 9 bases remaining between them.